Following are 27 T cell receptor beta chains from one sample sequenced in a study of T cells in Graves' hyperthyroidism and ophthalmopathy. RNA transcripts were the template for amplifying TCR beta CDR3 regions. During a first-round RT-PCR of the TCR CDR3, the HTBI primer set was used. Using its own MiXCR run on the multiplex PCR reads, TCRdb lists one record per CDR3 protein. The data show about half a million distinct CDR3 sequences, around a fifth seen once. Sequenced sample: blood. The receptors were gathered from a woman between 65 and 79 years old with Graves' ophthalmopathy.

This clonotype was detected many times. The CDR3 DNA follows: TGTGCCAGCAGTCACGGCAGGGGGCGGGCAGATACGCAGTATTTT. Its protein is CASSHGRGRADTQYF. The chain carries TRBV6-1 and TRBJ2-3, with 8 bases matching TRBD1. The CDR3 runs to 15 residues. V lost 5 bases to trimming and J lost 4 bases; unmatched junction nucleotides: 8. CDR1 and CDR2 from the germline V gene are MNHNS and SASEGT.

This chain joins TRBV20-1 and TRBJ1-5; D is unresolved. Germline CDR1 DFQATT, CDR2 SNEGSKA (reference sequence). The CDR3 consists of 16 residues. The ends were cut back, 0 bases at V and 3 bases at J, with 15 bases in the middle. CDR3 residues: CSARDPGIPSNQPQHF. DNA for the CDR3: TGCAGTGCTAGAGATCCGGGGATCCCTTCCAATCAGCCCCAGCATTTT.

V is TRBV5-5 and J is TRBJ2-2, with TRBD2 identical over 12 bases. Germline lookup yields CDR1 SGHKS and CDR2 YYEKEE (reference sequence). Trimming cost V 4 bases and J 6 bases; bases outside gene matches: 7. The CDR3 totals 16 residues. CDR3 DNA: TGTGCCAGCAGCCGACTAGCGGGAGAAGAGGCCGGGGAGCTGTTTTTT. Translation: CASSRLAGEEAGELFF. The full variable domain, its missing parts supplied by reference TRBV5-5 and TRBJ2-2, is DAGVTQSPTHLIKTRGQQVTLRCSPISGHKSVSWYQQVLGQGPQFIFQYYEKEERGRGNFPDRFSARQFPNYSSELNVNALLLGDSALYLCASSRLAGEEAGELFFGEGSRLTVL.

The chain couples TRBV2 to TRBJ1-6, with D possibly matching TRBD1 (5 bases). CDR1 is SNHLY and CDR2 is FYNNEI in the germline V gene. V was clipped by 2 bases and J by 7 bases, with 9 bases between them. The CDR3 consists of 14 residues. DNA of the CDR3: TGTGCCAGCAGTGAACGCCAGGGCAATTCACCCCTCCACTTT. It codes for CASSERQGNSPLHF.

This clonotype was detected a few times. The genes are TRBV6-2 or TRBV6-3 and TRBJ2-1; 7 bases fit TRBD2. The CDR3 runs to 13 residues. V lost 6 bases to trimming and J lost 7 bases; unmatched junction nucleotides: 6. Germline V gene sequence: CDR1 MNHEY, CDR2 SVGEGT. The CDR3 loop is CASSPWTSNEQFF. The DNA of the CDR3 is TGTGCCAGCAGCCCATGGACTAGTAATGAGCAGTTCTTC.

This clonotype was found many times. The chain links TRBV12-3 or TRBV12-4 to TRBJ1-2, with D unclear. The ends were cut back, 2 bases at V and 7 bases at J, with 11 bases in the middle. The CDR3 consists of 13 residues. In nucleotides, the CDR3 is TGTGCCAGCAGTTTAAGCTGGTCGGGTGGCTACACCTTC. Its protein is CASSLSWSGGYTF.

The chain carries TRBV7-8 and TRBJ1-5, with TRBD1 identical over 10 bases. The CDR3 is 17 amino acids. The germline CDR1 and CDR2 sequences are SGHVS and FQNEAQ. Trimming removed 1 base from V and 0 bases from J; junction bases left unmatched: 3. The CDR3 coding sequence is TGTGCCAGCAGCTTAGGCGGGACAGGGGTTAGCAATCAGCCCCAGCATTTT. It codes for CASSLGGTGVSNQPQHF.

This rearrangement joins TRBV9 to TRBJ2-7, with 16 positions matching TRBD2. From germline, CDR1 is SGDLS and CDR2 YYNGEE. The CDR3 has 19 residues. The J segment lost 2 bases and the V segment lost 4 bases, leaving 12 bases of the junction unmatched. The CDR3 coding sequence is TGTGCCAGCAGCCAGGGGGGGGGACTAGCGGGAGGGGCCGCCTACGAGCAGTACTTC. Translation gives CASSQGGGLAGGAAYEQYF.

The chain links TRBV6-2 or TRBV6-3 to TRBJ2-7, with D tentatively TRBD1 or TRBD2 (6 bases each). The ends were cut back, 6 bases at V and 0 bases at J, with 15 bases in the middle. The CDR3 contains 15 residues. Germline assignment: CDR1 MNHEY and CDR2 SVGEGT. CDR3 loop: CASRDLGGPSYEQYF. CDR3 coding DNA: TGTGCCAGCAGGGACCTAGGGGGGCCCTCCTACGAGCAGTACTTC.

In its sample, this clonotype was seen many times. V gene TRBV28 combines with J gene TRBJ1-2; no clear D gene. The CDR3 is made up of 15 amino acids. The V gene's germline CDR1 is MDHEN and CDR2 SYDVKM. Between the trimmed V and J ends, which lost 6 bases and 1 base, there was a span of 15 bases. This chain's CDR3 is CASRPGGSINYGYTF. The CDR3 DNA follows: TGTGCCAGCAGGCCTGGTGGGAGTATTAACTATGGCTACACCTTC.

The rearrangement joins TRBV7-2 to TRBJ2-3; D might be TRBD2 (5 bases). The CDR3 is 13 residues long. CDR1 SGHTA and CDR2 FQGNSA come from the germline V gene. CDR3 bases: TGTGCTTACCAACGGGGTAGCACAGATACGCAGTATTTT. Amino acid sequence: CAYQRGSTDTQYF.

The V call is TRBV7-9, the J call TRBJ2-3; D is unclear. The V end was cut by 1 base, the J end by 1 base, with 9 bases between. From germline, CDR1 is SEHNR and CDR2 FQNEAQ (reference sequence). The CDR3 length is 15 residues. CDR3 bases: TGTGCCAGCAGCTTAGAAGAACGAGGCACAGATACGCAGTATTTT. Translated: CASSLEERGTDTQYF.

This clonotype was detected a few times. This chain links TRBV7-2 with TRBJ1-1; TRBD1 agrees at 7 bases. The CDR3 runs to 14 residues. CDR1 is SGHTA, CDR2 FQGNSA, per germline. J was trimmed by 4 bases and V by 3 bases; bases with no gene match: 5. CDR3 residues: CASSFLQGPTEAFF. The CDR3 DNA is TGTGCCAGCAGCTTCCTACAGGGGCCCACTGAAGCTTTCTTT. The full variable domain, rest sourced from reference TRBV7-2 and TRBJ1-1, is GAGVSQSPSNKVTEKGKDVELRCDPISGHTALYWYRQSLGQGLEFLIYFQGNSAPDKSGLPSDRFSAERTGGSVSTLTIQRTQQEDSAVYLCASSFLQGPTEAFFGQGTRLTVV.

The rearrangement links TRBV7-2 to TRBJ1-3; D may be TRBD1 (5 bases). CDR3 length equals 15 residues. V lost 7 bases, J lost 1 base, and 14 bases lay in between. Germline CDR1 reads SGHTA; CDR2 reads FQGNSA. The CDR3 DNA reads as TGTGCCAGCACCAACCGGGGCCATTCTGGAAACACCATATATTTT. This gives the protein CASTNRGHSGNTIYF.

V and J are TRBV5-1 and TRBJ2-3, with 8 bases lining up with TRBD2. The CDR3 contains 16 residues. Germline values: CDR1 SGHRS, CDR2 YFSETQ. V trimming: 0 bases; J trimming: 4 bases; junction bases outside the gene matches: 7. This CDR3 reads CASSLEVGRAADTQYF. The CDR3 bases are TGCGCCAGCAGCTTGGAAGTCGGGAGGGCCGCAGATACGCAGTATTTT.

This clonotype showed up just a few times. The DNA for the CDR3 is TGTGCCAGCAACGGGCAGAACACCGGGGAGCTGTTTTTT. The encoded protein is CASNGQNTGELFF. This chain links TRBV2 with TRBJ2-2; D is ambiguous. Germline-derived CDR1 and CDR2 are SNHLY and FYNNEI. The V end was cut by 7 bases, the J end by 1 base, with 7 bases between. This CDR3 is 13 amino acids long.

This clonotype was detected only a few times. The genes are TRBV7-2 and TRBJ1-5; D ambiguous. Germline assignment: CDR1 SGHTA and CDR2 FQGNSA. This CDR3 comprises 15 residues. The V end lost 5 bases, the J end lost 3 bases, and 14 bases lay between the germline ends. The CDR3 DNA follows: TGTGCCAGCAGCCCGGAGGCGGGTGACAATCAGCCCCAGCATTTT. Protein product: CASSPEAGDNQPQHF. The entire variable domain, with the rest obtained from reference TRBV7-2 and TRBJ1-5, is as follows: GAGVSQSPSNKVTEKGKDVELRCDPISGHTALYWYRQSLGQGLEFLIYFQGNSAPDKSGLPSDRFSAERTGGSVSTLTIQRTQQEDSAVYLCASSPEAGDNQPQHFGDGTRLSIL.

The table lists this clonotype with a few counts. For the CDR3, the DNA is TGTGCCAGCAGTAGGACTCTTCAGATAGGGGACTATGGCTACACCTTC. Translating it yields CASSRTLQIGDYGYTF. The chain joins TRBV6-1 to TRBJ1-2; D is possibly TRBD1 (5 bases). Germline CDR1 MNHNS, CDR2 SASEGT. This CDR3 has 16 amino acids. The ends were cut back, 5 bases at V and 3 bases at J, with 19 bases in the middle.

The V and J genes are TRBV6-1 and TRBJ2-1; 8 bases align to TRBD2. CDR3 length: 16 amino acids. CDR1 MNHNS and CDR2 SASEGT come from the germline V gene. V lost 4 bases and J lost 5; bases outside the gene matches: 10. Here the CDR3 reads CASSGGLRGVNNEQFF. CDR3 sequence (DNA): TGTGCCAGCAGTGGAGGTCTGCGGGGGGTAAACAATGAGCAGTTCTTC.

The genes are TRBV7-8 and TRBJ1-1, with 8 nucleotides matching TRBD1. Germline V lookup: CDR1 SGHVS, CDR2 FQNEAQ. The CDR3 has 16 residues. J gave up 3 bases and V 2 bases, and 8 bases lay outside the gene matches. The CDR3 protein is CASSLQGANVDTEAFF. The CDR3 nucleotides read TGTGCCAGCAGCTTACAGGGGGCGAACGTCGACACTGAAGCTTTCTTT. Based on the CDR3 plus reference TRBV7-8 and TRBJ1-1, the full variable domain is GAGVSQSPRYKVAKRGQDVALRCDPISGHVSLFWYQQALGQGPEFLTYFQNEAQLDKSGLPSDRFFAERPEGSVSTLKIQRTQQEDSAVYLCASSLQGANVDTEAFFGQGTRLTVV.

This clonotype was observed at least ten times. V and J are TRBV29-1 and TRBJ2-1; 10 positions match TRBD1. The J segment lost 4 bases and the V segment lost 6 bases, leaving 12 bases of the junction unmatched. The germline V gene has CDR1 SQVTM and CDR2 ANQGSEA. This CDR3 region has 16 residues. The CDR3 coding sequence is TGCAGCGTCGGGACAGGGGTCCCAAGGGGATACAATGAGCAGTTCTTC. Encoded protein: CSVGTGVPRGYNEQFF.

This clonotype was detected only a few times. The CDR3 loop reads CASNPTGGDRSPLHF. CDR3 nucleotides: TGTGCCAGTAACCCGACAGGGGGCGATCGGTCACCCCTCCACTTT. The chain is built from TRBV19 and TRBJ1-6; 10 bases align to TRBD1. The germline V gene has CDR1 LNHDA and CDR2 SQIVND (reference sequence). Trimming took 7 bases from V and 10 from J; bases not matched to a gene: 10. The CDR3 runs 15 residues. Full variable domain (missing parts from reference TRBV19 and TRBJ1-6): DGGITQSPKYLFRKEGQNVTLSCEQNLNHDAMYWYRQDPGQGLRLIYYSQIVNDFQKGDIAEGYSVSREKKESFPLTVTSAQKNPTAFYLCASNPTGGDRSPLHFGNGTRLTVT.

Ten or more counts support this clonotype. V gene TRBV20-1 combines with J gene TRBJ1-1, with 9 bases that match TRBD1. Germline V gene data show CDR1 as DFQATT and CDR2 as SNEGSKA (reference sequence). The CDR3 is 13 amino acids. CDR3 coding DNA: TGCATGATCTCGGGACAGGGTAGCACTGAAGCTTTCTTT. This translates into CMISGQGSTEAFF.

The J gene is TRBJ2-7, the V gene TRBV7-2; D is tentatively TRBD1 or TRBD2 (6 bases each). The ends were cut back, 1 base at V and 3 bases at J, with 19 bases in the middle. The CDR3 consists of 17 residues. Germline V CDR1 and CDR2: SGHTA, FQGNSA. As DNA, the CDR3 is TGTGCCAGCAGCTTAGGGGGGGTTGGGGGGCTTTACTACGAGCAGTACTTC. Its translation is CASSLGGVGGLYYEQYF.

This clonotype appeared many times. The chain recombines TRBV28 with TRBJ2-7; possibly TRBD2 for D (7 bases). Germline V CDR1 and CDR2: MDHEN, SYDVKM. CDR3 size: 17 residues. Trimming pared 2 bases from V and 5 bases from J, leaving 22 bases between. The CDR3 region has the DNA TGTGCCAGCAGTTTAGGGTCAGGAGGATCGGGGGGCCACGAGCAGTACTTC. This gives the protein CASSLGSGGSGGHEQYF.

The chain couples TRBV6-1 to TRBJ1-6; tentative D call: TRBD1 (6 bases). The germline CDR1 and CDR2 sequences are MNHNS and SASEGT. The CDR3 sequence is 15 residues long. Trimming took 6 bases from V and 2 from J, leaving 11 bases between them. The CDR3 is CASSLGQTYNSPLHF. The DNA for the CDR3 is TGTGCCAGCAGCCTCGGACAGACCTATAATTCACCCCTCCACTTT.

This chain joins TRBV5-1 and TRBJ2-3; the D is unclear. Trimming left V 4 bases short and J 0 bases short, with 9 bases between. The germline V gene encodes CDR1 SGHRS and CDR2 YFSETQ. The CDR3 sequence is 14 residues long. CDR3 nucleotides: TGCGCCAGCAGCAAGCTGACTAGCACAGATACGCAGTATTTT. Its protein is CASSKLTSTDTQYF.